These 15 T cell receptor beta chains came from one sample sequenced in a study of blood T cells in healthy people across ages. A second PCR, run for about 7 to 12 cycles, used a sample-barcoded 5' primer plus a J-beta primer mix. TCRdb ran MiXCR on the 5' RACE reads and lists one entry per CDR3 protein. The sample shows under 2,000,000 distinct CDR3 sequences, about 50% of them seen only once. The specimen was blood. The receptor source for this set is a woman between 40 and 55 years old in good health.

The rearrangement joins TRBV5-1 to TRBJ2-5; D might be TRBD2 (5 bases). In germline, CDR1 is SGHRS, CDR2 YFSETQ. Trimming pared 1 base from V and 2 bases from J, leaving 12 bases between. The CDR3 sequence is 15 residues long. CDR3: CASSLQERAQETQYF. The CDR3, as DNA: TGCGCCAGCAGCTTGCAAGAGAGGGCACAAGAGACCCAGTACTTC.

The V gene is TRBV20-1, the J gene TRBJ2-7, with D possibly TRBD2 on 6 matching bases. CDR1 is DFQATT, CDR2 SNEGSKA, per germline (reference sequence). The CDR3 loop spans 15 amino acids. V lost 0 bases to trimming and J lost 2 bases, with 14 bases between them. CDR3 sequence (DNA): TGCAGTGCTAGAGACCTCGGGACTGAAGCCTACGAGCAGTACTTC. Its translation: CSARDLGTEAYEQYF.

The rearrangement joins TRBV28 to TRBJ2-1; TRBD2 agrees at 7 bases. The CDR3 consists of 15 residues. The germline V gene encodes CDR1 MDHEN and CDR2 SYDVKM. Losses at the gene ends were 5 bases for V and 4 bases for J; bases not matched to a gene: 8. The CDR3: CASSPRLGGYNEQFF. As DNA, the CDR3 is TGTGCCAGCAGTCCCCGGTTGGGGGGGTACAATGAGCAGTTCTTC.

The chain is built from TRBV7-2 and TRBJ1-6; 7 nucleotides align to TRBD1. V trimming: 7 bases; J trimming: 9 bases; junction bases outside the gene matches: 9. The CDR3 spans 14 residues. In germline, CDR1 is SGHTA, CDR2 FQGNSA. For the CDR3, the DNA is TGTGCCAGCACCCTGACAGGGATGGGTTCACCCCTCCACTTT. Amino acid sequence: CASTLTGMGSPLHF.

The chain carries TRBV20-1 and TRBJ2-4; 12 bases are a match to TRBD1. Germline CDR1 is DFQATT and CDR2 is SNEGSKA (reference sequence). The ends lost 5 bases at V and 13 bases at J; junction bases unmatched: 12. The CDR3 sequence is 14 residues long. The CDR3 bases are TGCAGTGCTGGACCGGGACAGGGGGCAGGGGTGCAGTACTTC. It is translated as CSAGPGQGAGVQYF.

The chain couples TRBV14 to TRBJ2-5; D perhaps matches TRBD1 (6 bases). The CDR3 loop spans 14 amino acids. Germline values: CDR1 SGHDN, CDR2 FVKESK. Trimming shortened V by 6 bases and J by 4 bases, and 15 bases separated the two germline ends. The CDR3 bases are TGTGCCAGCAGTCGACAGGCTTTTGCAGAGACCCAGTACTTC. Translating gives CASSRQAFAETQYF.

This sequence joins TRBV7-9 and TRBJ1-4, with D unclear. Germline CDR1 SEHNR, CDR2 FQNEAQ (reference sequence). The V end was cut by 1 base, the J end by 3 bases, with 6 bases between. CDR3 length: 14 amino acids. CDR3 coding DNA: TGTGCCAGCAGCTTAGACGATCCTAATGAAAAACTGTTTTTT. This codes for CASSLDDPNEKLFF.

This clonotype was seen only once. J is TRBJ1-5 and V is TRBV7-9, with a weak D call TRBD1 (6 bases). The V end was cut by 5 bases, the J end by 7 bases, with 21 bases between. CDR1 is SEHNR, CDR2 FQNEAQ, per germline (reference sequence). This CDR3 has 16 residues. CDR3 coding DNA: TGTGCCAGCAGCCAAAAGAGAGGACAGCCCAACCAGCCCCAGCATTTT. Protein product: CASSQKRGQPNQPQHF. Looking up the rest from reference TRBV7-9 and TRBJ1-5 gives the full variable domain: DTGVSQNPRHKITKRGQNVTFRCDPISEHNRLYWYRQTLGQGPEFLTYFQNEAQLEKSRLLSDRFSAERPKGSFSTLEIQRTEQGDSAMYLCASSQKRGQPNQPQHFGDGTRLSIL.

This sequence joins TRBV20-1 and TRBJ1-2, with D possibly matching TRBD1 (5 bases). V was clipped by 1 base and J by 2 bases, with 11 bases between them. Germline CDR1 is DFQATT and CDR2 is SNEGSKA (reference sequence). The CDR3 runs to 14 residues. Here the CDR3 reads CSARVDNRNYGYTF. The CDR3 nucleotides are TGCAGTGCTAGAGTGGACAACCGAAACTATGGCTACACCTTC.

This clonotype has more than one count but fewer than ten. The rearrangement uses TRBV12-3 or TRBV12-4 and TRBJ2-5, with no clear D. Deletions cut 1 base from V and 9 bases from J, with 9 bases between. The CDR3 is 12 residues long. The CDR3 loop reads CASSLGSFAQYF. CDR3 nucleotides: TGTGCCAGCAGTTTAGGGAGCTTCGCCCAGTACTTC.

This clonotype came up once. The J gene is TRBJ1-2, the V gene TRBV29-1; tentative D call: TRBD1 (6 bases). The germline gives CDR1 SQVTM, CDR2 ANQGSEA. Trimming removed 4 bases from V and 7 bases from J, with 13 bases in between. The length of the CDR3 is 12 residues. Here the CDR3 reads CSVGGQGGGYTF. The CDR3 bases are TGCAGCGTTGGGGGACAAGGGGGTGGCTACACCTTC.

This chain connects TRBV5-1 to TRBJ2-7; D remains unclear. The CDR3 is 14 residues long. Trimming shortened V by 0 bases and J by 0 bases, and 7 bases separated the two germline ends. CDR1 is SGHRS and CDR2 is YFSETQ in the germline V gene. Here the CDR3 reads CASSLVQRSYEQYF. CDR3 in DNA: TGCGCCAGCAGCTTGGTTCAGCGCTCCTACGAGCAGTACTTC.

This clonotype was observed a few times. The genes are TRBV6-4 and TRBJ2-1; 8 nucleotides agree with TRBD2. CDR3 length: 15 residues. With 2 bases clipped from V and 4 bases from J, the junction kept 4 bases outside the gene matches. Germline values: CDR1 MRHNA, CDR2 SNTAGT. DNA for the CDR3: TGTGCCAGCAGTGACGGGGGCGGGGGGTACAATGAGCAGTTCTTC. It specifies CASSDGGGGYNEQFF.

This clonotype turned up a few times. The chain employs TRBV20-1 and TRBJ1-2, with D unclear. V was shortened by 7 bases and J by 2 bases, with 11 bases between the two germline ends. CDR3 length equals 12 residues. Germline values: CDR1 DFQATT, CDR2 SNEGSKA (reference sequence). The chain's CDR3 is CSVQRNNYGYTF. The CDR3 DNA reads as TGCAGTGTCCAGCGAAACAACTATGGCTACACCTTC.

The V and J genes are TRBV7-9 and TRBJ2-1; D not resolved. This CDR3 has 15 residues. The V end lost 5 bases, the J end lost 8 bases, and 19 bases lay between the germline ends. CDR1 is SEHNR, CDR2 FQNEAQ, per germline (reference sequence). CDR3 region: CASSLKPGLPDEQFF. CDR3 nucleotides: TGTGCCAGCAGCCTTAAACCGGGTCTACCGGATGAGCAGTTCTTC. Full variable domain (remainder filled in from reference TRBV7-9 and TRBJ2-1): DTGVSQNPRHKITKRGQNVTFRCDPISEHNRLYWYRQTLGQGPEFLTYFQNEAQLEKSRLLSDRFSAERPKGSFSTLEIQRTEQGDSAMYLCASSLKPGLPDEQFFGPGTRLTVL.